This T cell receptor (beta chain) derives from a study of blood T cell repertoires in COVID-19. Study-wide background: COVID-19 samples from acute and convalescent phases originated in the United States, Italy and Spain. T cells, B-cell-depleted T cells, or PBMCs supplied cDNA or gDNA.

Germline CDR1 reads SQVTM; CDR2 reads ANQGSEA. V gave up 7 bases and J gave up 0 bases; unmatched junction bases: 6. This CDR3 region has 13 residues. This clone was seen a single time. Per the authors' pipeline: Using reference gene primer amplification, nucleated cell counts were estimated. Repertoires were generated with immunoSEQ multiplex PCR, while TCRdb's copy carries only in-frame clones and drops some. Clone size and the V and J calls come from that table; the DNA yielded D and trimming. The sample yields 35,000 to 40,000 clones, about 85% seen once. The specimen was peripheral blood. This sequence joins TRBV29-1 and TRBJ2-7; 7 bases are shared with TRBD1. The sequence derives from a man over 45 with active COVID-19. The CDR3 bases are TGCAGCGCCTCACAGGGGACCTCCTACGAGCAGTACTTC. It yields the protein CSASQGTSYEQYF.